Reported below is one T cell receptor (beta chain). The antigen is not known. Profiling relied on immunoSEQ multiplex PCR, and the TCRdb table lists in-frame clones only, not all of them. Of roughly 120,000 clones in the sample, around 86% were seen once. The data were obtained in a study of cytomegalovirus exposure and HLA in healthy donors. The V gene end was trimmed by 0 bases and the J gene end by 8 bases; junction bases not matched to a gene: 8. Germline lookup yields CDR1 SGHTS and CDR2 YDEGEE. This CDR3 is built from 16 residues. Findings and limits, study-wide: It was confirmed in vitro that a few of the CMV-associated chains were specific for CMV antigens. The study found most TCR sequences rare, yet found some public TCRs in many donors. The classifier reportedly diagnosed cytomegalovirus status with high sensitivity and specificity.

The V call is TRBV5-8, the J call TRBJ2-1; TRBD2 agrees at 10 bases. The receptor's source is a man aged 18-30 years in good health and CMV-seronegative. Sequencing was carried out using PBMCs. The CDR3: CASSLVVLAGVDEQFF. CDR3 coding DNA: TGTGCCAGCAGCTTGGTGGTCCTAGCGGGAGTGGATGAGCAGTTCTTC.